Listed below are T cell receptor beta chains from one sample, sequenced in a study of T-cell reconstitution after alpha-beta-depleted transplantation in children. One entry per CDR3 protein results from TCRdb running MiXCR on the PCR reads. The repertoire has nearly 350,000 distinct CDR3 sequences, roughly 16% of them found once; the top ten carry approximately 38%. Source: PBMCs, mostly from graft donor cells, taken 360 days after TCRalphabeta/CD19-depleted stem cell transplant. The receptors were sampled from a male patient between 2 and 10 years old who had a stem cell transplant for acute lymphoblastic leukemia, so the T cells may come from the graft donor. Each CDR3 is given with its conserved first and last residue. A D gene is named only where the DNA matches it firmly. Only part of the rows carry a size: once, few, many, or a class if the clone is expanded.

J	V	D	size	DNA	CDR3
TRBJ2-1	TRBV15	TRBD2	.	TGTGCCACCAGCACTCACCTAGCGGGAGTCGTTAAGGTCCACAATGAGCAGTTCTTC	CATSTHLAGVVKVHNEQFF
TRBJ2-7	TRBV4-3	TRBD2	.	TGCGCCAGCAGCCAAGTTTCTAGCGGGCAAGCCTACGAGCAGTACTTC	CASSQVSSGQAYEQYF
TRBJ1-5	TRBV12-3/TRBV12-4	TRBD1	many	TGTGCCAGCAGTTTACTGGGGACAGGGTCCCAGCATTTT	CASSLLGTGSQHF
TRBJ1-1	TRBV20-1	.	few	TGCAGTGCTAGGTACGGGGGGCTCACTGAAGCTTTCTTT	CSARYGGLTEAFF
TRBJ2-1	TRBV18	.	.	TGTGCCAGCTCACCATGGGTTCTCAGGGGTGACAATGAGCAGTTCTTC	CASSPWVLRGDNEQFF
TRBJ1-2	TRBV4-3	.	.	TGCGCCAGCAGCCAAGGGGCAGGCTTTGGGGAGAACTATGGCTACACCTTC	CASSQGAGFGENYGYTF
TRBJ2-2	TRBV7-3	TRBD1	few	TGTGCCAGCAGAAAAAACAGGGGAGCGGGGGAGCTGTTTTTT	CASRKNRGAGELFF
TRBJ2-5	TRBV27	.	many	TGTGCCAGCAGTTTATCGCCAGGGGAGACCCAGTACTTC	CASSLSPGETQYF
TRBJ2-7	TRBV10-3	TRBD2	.	TGTGCCATCAGTCCCAATATCCTAGCGGGAAGGGGAGGCTACGAGCAGTACTTC	CAISPNILAGRGGYEQYF
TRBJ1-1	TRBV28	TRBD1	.	TGTGCCAGCAGCTCGACCGGGACAGAGTTACCTGAAGCTTTCTTT	CASSSTGTELPEAFF
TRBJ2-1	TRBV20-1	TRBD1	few	TGCAGTGCCCACCGACAGGGTTTGAATGAGCAGTTCTTC	CSAHRQGLNEQFF
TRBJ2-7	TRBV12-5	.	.	TGTGCTAGGTGGGACACCGCCACGAACGAGCAGTACTTC	CARWDTATNEQYF
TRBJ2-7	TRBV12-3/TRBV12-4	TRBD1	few	TGTGCCAGCAGACTAACAGGGGGCGGATACGAGCAGTACTTC	CASRLTGGGYEQYF
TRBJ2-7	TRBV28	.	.	TGTGCCAGCAGTTGGGACCTCCAGGGCTCCTACGAGCAGTACTTC	CASSWDLQGSYEQYF
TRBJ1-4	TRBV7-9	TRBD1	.	TGTGCCAGCAGCTTGGTTACAGGGGCTAATGAAAAACTGTTTTTT	CASSLVTGANEKLFF
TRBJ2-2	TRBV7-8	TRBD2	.	TGTGCCAGCAGCTTAGGATTGACTAGCGATAACACCGGGGAGCTGTTTTTT	CASSLGLTSDNTGELFF
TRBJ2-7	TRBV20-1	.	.	TGCAGTGCTCCGGACCTTTTATCCTACGAGCAGTACTTC	CSAPDLLSYEQYF
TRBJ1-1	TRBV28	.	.	TGTGCCAGCAGTTCTGTTTTCATGGGCCGGGACACTGAAGCTTTCTTT	CASSSVFMGRDTEAFF
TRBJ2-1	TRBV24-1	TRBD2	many	TGTGCCACCAGTGATCCGACTAGCGGGACCGATGAGCAGTTCTTC	CATSDPTSGTDEQFF
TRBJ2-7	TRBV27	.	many	TGTGCCAGCAGTTCCTCTCTTAACCTTTACTACGAGCAGTACTTC	CASSSSLNLYYEQYF
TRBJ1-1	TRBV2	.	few	TGTGCCAGCAGTGAATCTGAAGCTTTCTTT	CASSESEAFF
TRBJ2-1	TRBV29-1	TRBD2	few	TGCAGCGTTGACTTACGGGGGGGCAATGAGCAGTTCTTC	CSVDLRGGNEQFF
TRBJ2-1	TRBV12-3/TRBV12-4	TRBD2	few	TGTGCCAGCAGTCTTACTAGCGGGAGTGTCAATGAGCAGTTCTTC	CASSLTSGSVNEQFF
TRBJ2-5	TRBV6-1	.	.	TGTGCCAGCAGTCCCCTGCGGCTCCCGCGGAAAGAGACCCAGTACTTC	CASSPLRLPRKETQYF
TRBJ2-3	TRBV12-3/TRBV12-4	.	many	TGTGCCAGCACTATTTTGGCCTTCGGTACGCAGTATTTT	CASTILAFGTQYF
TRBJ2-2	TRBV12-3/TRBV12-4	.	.	TGTGCCAGCAGAATTCGCGGGATCCTAGACACCGGGGAGCTGTTTTTT	CASRIRGILDTGELFF
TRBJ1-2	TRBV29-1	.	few	TGCAGCGCTTACCGTGGGGTCCCGTATGGCTACACCTTC	CSAYRGVPYGYTF
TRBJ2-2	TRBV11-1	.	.	TGTGCCAGCAGCTTTGTCATCGGGGGTACCGGGGAGCTGTTTTTT	CASSFVIGGTGELFF
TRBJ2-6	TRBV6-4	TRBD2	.	TGTGCCAGCAGTGCCCCGACTAGCGAAAGCTCTGGGGCCAACGTCCTGACTTTC	CASSAPTSESSGANVLTF
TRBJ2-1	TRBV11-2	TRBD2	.	TGTGCCAGCAGCTCCTGGACTAGCATAAATAACAATGAGCAGTTCTTC	CASSSWTSINNNEQFF
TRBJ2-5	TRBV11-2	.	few	TGTGCCAGCAGCTTAATGGGGAAACAGGTGGTACTACAAGAGACCCAGTACTTC	CASSLMGKQVVLQETQYF
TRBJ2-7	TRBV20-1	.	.	TGCAGTGCTAGAGACGGGTTGACCTACGAGCAGTACTTC	CSARDGLTYEQYF